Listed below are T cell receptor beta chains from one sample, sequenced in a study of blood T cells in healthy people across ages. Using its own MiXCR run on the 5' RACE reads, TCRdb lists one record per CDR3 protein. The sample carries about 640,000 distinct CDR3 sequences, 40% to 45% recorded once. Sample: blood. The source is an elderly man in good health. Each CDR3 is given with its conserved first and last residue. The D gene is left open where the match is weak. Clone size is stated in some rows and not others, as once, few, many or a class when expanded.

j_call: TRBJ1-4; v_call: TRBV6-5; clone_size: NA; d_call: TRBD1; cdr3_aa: CASSYGATGGGEKLFF; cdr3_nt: TGTGCCAGCAGTTACGGAGCGACAGGGGGAGGCGAAAAACTGTTTTTT
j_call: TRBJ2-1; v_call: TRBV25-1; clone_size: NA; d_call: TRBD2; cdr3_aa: CASSLAGRNNEQFF; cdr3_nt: TGTGCCAGCAGCCTAGCGGGGAGAAACAATGAGCAGTTCTTC
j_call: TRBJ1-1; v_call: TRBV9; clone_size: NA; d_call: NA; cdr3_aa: CASSVDLGVGNTEAFF; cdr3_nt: TGTGCCAGCAGCGTAGATTTAGGGGTCGGGAACACTGAAGCTTTCTTT
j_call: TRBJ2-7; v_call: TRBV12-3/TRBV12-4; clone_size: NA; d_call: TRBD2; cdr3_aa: CASIPLSGRASYNEQYF; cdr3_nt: TGTGCCAGCATACCCCTGAGCGGGAGGGCCTCCTACAATGAGCAGTACTTC
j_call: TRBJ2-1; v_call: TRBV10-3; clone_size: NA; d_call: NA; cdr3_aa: CAISDPILGGGHSYNEQFF; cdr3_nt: TGTGCCATCAGTGACCCGATACTGGGTGGGGGCCACTCCTACAATGAGCAGTTCTTC
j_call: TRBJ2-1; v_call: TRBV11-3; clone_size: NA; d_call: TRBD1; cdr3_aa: CASSLGGDRDNNEQFF; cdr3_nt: TGTGCCAGCAGCTTAGGGGGAGACAGGGATAACAATGAGCAGTTCTTC
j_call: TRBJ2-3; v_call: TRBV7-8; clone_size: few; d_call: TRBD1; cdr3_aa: CASSTRTGSTDTQYF; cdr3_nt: TGTGCCAGCAGCACCCGGACAGGTAGCACAGATACGCAGTATTTT
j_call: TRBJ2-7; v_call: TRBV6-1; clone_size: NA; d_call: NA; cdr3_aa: CASSEAASYEQYF; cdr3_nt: TGTGCCAGCAGTGAAGCCGCCTCCTACGAGCAGTACTTC
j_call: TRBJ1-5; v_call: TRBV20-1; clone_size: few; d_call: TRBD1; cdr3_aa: CSASTGGGNQPQHF; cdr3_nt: TGCAGTGCATCGACAGGGGGCGGCAATCAGCCCCAGCATTTT
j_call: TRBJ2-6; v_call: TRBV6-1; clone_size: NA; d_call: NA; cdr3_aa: CASSYALLSGANVLTF; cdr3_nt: TGTGCCAGCAGTTATGCGCTTCTCTCTGGGGCCAACGTCCTGACTTTC
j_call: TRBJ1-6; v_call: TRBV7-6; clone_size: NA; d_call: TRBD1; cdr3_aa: CASSRDRGASPLHF; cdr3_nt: TGTGCCAGCAGCCGGGACAGGGGAGCATCACCCCTCCACTTT
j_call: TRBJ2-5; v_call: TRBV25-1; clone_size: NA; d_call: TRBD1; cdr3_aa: CASSDVGTGGTETQYF; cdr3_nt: TGTGCCAGCAGTGATGTCGGTACAGGGGGCACGGAGACCCAGTACTTC
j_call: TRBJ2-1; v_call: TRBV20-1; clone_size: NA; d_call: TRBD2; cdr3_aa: CSARRTSGHNEQFF; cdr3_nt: TGCAGTGCTAGACGGACTAGCGGACACAATGAGCAGTTCTTC
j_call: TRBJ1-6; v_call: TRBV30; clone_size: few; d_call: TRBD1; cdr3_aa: CAWSVGTATSPLHF; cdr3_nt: TGTGCCTGGAGTGTGGGGACAGCCACATCACCCCTCCACTTT
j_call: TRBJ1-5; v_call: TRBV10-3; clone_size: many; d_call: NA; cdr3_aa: CAISATAEYSNQPQHF; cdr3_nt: TGTGCCATCAGTGCGACGGCAGAATATAGCAATCAGCCCCAGCATTTT
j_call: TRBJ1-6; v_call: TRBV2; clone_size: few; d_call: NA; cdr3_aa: CASSVEVSPLHF; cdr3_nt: TGTGCCAGCAGTGTCGAGGTCTCACCCCTCCACTTT